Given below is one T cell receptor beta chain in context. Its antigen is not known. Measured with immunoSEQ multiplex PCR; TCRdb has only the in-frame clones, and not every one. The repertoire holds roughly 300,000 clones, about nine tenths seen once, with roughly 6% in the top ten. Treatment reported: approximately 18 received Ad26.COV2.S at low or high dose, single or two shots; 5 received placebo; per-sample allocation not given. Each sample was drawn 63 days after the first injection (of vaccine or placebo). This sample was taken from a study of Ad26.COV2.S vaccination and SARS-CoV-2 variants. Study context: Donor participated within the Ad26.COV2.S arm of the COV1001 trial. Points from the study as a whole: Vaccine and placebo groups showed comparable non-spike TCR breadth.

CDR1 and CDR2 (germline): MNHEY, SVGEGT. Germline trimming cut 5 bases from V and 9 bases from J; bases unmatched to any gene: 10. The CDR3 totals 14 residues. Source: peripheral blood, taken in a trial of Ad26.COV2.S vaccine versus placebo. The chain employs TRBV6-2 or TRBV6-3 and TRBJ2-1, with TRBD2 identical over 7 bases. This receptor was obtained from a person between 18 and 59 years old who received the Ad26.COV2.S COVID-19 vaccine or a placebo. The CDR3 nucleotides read TGTGCCAGCAGTATCCTAGCGGAGGGAAGTGAGCAGTTCTTC. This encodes CASSILAEGSEQFF.